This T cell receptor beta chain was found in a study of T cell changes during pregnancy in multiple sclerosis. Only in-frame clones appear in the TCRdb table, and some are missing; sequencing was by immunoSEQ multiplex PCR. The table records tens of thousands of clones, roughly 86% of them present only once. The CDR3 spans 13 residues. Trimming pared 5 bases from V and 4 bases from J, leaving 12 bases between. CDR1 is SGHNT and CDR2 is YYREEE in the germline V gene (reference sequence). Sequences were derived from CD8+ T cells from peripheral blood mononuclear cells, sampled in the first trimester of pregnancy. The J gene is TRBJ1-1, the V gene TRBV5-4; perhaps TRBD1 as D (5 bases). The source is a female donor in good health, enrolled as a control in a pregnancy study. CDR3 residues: CASRWGEGTEAFF. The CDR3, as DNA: TGTGCCAGCAGGTGGGGGGAGGGCACTGAAGCTTTCTTT.